The rows below give T cell receptor beta chains drawn from one sample of a study of CD8+ T cells in alopecia areata. Measured with immunoSEQ multiplex PCR; TCRdb has only the in-frame clones, and not every one. The table includes 200,000 to 250,000 clones, about three fifths detected once. Sequenced material: CD4+ T cells sorted from blood, taken at week 4, from a patient treated with tofacitinib. Every receptor here comes from a human donor with alopecia areata. Both conserved end residues are part of each CDR3. D genes are given only for firm matches. Only part of the rows carry a size: once, few, many, or a class if the clone is expanded.

>NA|many|TRBJ1-1|TRBV10-2
CASASGDLGEAFF
TGCGCCAGCGCATCGGGGGACCTTGGAGAAGCTTTCTTT
>TRBD1|NA|TRBJ2-1|TRBV30
CAWSVKWQGVHNEQFF
TGTGCCTGGAGTGTAAAGTGGCAGGGGGTGCACAATGAGCAGTTCTTC
>NA|NA|TRBJ1-3|TRBV2
CASSGGTGGNTIYF
TGTGCCAGCAGCGGGGGAACCGGTGGAAACACCATATATTTT
>TRBD1|NA|TRBJ2-7|TRBV29-1
CSVVGQGYEQYF
TGCAGCGTGGTGGGACAGGGCTACGAGCAGTACTTC
>NA|NA|TRBJ2-3|TRBV27
CASSLSGGEDTQYF
TGTGCCAGCAGTTTATCGGGGGGAGAAGATACGCAGTATTTT
>NA|NA|TRBJ2-2|TRBV29-1
CSVEYLTGELFF
TGCAGCGTTGAGTATTTAACCGGGGAGCTGTTTTTT
>NA|NA|TRBJ2-1|TRBV29-1
CSANRDQRDEQFF
TGCAGCGCGAACCGGGACCAGAGGGATGAGCAGTTCTTC
>NA|NA|TRBJ2-7|TRBV6-1
CASNQNPDGVYEQYF
TGTGCCAGCAACCAAAATCCGGACGGAGTCTACGAGCAGTACTTC
>TRBD1|NA|TRBJ1-1|TRBV7-9
CASSSPGTANTEAFF
TGTGCCAGCAGCTCCCCCGGGACAGCGAACACTGAAGCTTTCTTT
>NA|NA|TRBJ2-7|TRBV14
CASSLGLYEQYF
TGTGCCAGCAGCCTGGGATTGTACGAGCAGTACTTC
>NA|few|TRBJ2-5|TRBV1
CTSSQSQGAGETQYF
TGCACCAGCAGCCAAAGCCAGGGGGCGGGGGAGACCCAGTACTTC
>NA|NA|TRBJ2-7|TRBV7-9
CASSQTGYEQYF
TGTGCCAGCAGCCAGACCGGTTACGAGCAGTACTTC
>NA|NA|TRBJ2-2|TRBV4-3
CASSGTGNTGELFF
TGCGCCAGCAGCGGGACTGGTAACACCGGGGAGCTGTTTTTT
>TRBD2|NA|TRBJ2-6|TRBV30
CAWSPQGGTGANVLTF
TGTGCCTGGAGTCCCCAGGGAGGGACTGGGGCCAACGTCCTGACTTTC
>NA|NA|TRBJ1-2|TRBV5-1
CASSLTSTGSRGGGYTF
TGCGCCAGCAGCTTGACCTCCACGGGCTCCAGGGGAGGTGGCTACACCTTC
>NA|NA|TRBJ2-6|TRBV27
CASSLQGGIGSGANVLTF
TGTGCCAGCAGTTTACAGGGGGGAATAGGGTCTGGGGCCAACGTCCTGACTTTC
>NA|NA|TRBJ2-6|TRBV30
CAWSGRRSGANVLTF
TGTGCCTGGAGTGGCCGAAGGTCTGGGGCCAACGTCCTGACTTTC
>NA|NA|TRBJ1-1|TRBV9
CASTETVNTEAFF
TGTGCCAGCACAGAGACAGTGAACACTGAAGCTTTCTTT
>TRBD1|NA|TRBJ1-1|TRBV29-1
CSGNRGDTEAFF
TGCAGCGGGAACAGGGGGGACACTGAAGCTTTCTTT
>NA|NA|TRBJ1-5|TRBV30
CAWSVQANQPQHF
TGTGCCTGGAGTGTCCAGGCCAATCAGCCCCAGCATTTT
>NA|NA|TRBJ2-7|TRBV9
CASSVDPLGGPLDEQYF
TGTGCCAGCAGCGTAGACCCCTTGGGTGGCCCTTTGGACGAGCAGTACTTC
>TRBD1|many|TRBJ2-3|TRBV2
CASRGRDRATDTQYF
TGTGCCAGCAGAGGACGGGACAGGGCAACAGATACGCAGTATTTT
>TRBD1|few|TRBJ2-5|TRBV9
CASSAMDRARTQYF
TGTGCCAGCAGCGCTATGGACAGGGCGAGGACCCAGTACTTC
>NA|NA|TRBJ2-5|TRBV29-1
CSVVSAQETQYF
TGCAGCGTTGTTTCGGCGCAAGAGACCCAGTACTTC
>NA|NA|TRBJ2-3|TRBV4-3
CASSQGVATDTQYF
TGCGCCAGCAGCCAAGGTGTTGCCACAGATACGCAGTATTTT
>TRBD1|NA|TRBJ2-7|TRBV25-1
CASRDSGGSSYEQYF
TGTGCCAGCAGGGATTCAGGGGGCAGCTCCTACGAGCAGTACTTC
>NA|NA|TRBJ2-3|TRBV5-1
CASSSDGYTDTQYF
TGCGCCAGCAGCTCCGACGGTTACACAGATACGCAGTATTTT
>NA|NA|TRBJ1-6|TRBV7-9
CASSLLLGDSPLHF
TGTGCCAGCAGCTTACTCTTGGGGGATTCACCCCTCCACTTT
>NA|NA|TRBJ1-2|TRBV7-2
CASSPDRFGYTF
TGTGCCAGCAGCCCCGACAGGTTCGGCTACACCTTC
>TRBD2|NA|TRBJ2-1|TRBV7-2
CASSVSGDPYNEQFF
TGTGCCAGCAGCGTTAGCGGGGACCCTTACAATGAGCAGTTCTTC
>NA|few|TRBJ1-1|TRBV9
CASSPRGDTEAFF
TGTGCCAGCAGCCCGAGGGGGGACACTGAAGCTTTCTTT
>TRBD1|few|TRBJ2-3|TRBV5-6
CASSLYGTGSTDTQYF
TGTGCCAGCAGCTTGTACGGGACAGGGAGTACAGATACGCAGTATTTT
>NA|NA|TRBJ2-2|TRBV5-1
CASSWDSDLTGELFF
TGCGCCAGCAGCTGGGACTCCGACTTAACCGGGGAGCTGTTTTTT
>TRBD1|NA|TRBJ1-1|TRBV5-1
CASRRTGENTEAFF
TGCGCCAGCCGCCGGACAGGGGAAAACACTGAAGCTTTCTTT
>TRBD1|once|TRBJ1-6|TRBV30
CAWDRGHGNSPLHF
TGTGCCTGGGACAGGGGGCACGGTAATTCACCCCTCCACTTT
>NA|NA|TRBJ2-1|TRBV6-5
CASSYSPATTYNEQFF
TGTGCCAGCAGTTACTCCCCAGCCACGACCTACAATGAGCAGTTCTTC
>NA|few|TRBJ1-1|TRBV7-3
CASSSQGGTEAFF
TGTGCCAGCAGCTCACAGGGTGGAACTGAAGCTTTCTTT
>NA|NA|TRBJ1-1|TRBV6-1
CASTRGVGSEAFF
TGTGCCAGCACCCGGGGAGTGGGCAGTGAAGCTTTCTTT
>NA|few|TRBJ1-1|TRBV29-1
CSVGPRTDNTEAFF
TGCAGCGTGGGCCCGCGGACCGACAACACTGAAGCTTTCTTT
>TRBD1|NA|TRBJ2-6|TRBV30
CAWSGTGVSRGRSGANVLTF
TGTGCCTGGTCCGGGACAGGGGTTTCCAGAGGGCGCTCTGGGGCCAACGTCCTGACTTTC
>NA|few|TRBJ1-1|TRBV29-1
CSVQAGVNTEAFF
TGCAGCGTCCAGGCTGGGGTGAACACTGAAGCTTTCTTT
>TRBD1|NA|TRBJ2-1|TRBV18
CASSRQGAKGEQFF
TGTGCCAGCTCACGGCAGGGGGCGAAGGGTGAGCAGTTCTTC
>NA|NA|TRBJ2-7|TRBV5-1
CASSLGSLNEQYF
TGCGCCAGCAGCCTTGGGAGTCTTAACGAGCAGTACTTC
>NA|NA|TRBJ1-2|TRBV2
CASKAANYGYTF
TGTGCCAGCAAGGCAGCAAACTATGGCTACACCTTC
>NA|once|TRBJ1-6|TRBV9
CASSGGVEGDSLHF
TGTGCCAGCAGCGGAGGAGTGGAGGGGGACTCCCTCCACTTT
>TRBD1|NA|TRBJ1-5|TRBV5-1
CASSSGQGRDQPQHF
TGCGCCAGCAGCTCGGGACAGGGTAGGGATCAGCCCCAGCATTTT
>NA|NA|TRBJ2-3|TRBV29-1
CSVGGRGDTQYF
TGCAGCGTTGGGGGACGCGGGGATACGCAGTATTTT
>NA|NA|TRBJ1-2|TRBV29-1
CSVVGDGYTF
TGCAGCGTTGTCGGGGATGGCTACACCTTC
>NA|NA|TRBJ2-5|TRBV15
CATSRDLGETQYF
TGTGCCACCAGCAGAGACCTAGGGGAGACCCAGTACTTC
>NA|NA|TRBJ1-2|TRBV7-2
CATSPGPNYGYTF
TGTGCCACCTCCCCGGGGCCTAACTATGGCTACACCTTC
>TRBD1|few|TRBJ1-2|TRBV15
CATSRPGQGAGYTF
TGTGCCACCAGCAGACCGGGACAGGGGGCTGGCTACACCTTC
>NA|few|TRBJ2-7|TRBV20-1
CSAVGGYEQYF
TGCAGTGCTGTTGGAGGCTACGAGCAGTACTTC
>NA|NA|TRBJ2-5|TRBV10-3
CAISLNLDETQYF
TGTGCCATCAGCCTAAATTTGGACGAGACCCAGTACTTC
>TRBD1|few|TRBJ1-5|TRBV7-2
CASSDGTARANQPQHF
TGTGCCAGCAGCGACGGGACAGCGCGAGCCAATCAGCCCCAGCATTTT
>NA|few|TRBJ1-4|TRBV7-2
CASSLLGVNEKLFF
TGTGCCAGCAGCCTACTAGGGGTTAATGAAAAACTGTTTTTT
>NA|NA|TRBJ2-5|TRBV2
CASLQGVGETQYF
TGTGCCAGCCTACAGGGTGTGGGGGAGACCCAGTACTTC
>NA|NA|TRBJ1-2|TRBV6-6
CASSPTRQAYGYTF
TGTGCCAGCAGTCCGACGCGACAGGCTTATGGCTACACCTTC
>TRBD2|NA|TRBJ2-1|TRBV12-5
CASGLALAGGRHEQFF
TGTGCTAGTGGTTTGGCCCTAGCGGGGGGCCGCCATGAGCAGTTCTTC
>NA|NA|TRBJ2-2|TRBV30
CAWRGWRDTGELFF
TGTGCCTGGAGAGGCTGGCGGGATACCGGGGAGCTGTTTTTT
>NA|once|TRBJ1-1|TRBV5-1
CASKEVGARAFF
TGCGCCAGCAAGGAGGTGGGGGCGCGGGCTTTCTTT